In its sample, the clone carrying this T cell receptor (beta chain) was seen a few times. This specimen belongs to a study of T cells after yellow fever vaccination. Overall study: CD3, CD45RA, CCR7 and CD95 sorting yielded EM, EMRA, CM and Tscm memory subsets.

Per the germline V gene, CDR1 is LNHDA and CDR2 is SQIVND (reference sequence). Trimming removed 1 base from V and 6 bases from J, with 8 bases in between. CDR3 size: 13 residues. UMIs and a universal primer site were added when TCR cDNA was made by 5'RACE template switching. Each CDR3 protein gets one entry after TCRdb re-called the 5' RACE reads with MiXCR. The profile shows around 60,000 distinct CDR3 sequences, about 5.6% of them singletons. Findings and limits, study-wide: Post-booster repertoires again held most primary-vaccination clones (96% CD4, 85% to 90% CD8).

The rearrangement joins TRBV19 to TRBJ2-3; D may correspond to TRBD1 or TRBD2 (5 bases each). The sequences come from PBMCs, either bulk or a sorted T-cell subset (CD4+, CD8+, memory, or dextramer-sorted; not recorded which), collected on the day of the yellow fever booster vaccination. This sequence was found in a man aged 18 to 30 who received the YFV17D yellow fever vaccine. The CDR3 DNA is TGTGCCAGTAGTATAGTTGGGACGGATACGCAGTATTTT. Protein sequence: CASSIVGTDTQYF. Variable domain in full (rest from reference TRBV19 and TRBJ2-3): DGGITQSPKYLFRKEGQNVTLSCEQNLNHDAMYWYRQDPGQGLRLIYYSQIVNDFQKGDIAEGYSVSREKKESFPLTVTSAQKNPTAFYLCASSIVGTDTQYFGPGTRLTVL.